This T cell receptor beta chain was sequenced during a study of cytomegalovirus exposure and HLA in healthy donors (dated by TCRdb to the late 2010s). General notes on the study: An earlier analysis of some 550 of the donors reported about 250 Gb of sequence data and some 120 million unique TCR beta sequences from roughly 180 million T cells. Approximately 300 gigabases of sequencing data and 75 million to 85 million unique TCR sequences made up an early release that covered under 750 HLA-typed donors. Of the approximately 400 genotyped donors, 81% fell in the genetic ancestry cluster associated with self-reported Caucasian donors. The study aimed to test whether signatures of past pathogen exposure could be identified by cataloging public T cell receptors. The T cell repertoires of under 700 subjects were profiled by immunosequencing and related to cytomegalovirus serostatus. In addition to the first cohort of 666 subjects, a separate validation cohort of 120 different subjects was used. High-throughput TCR immunosequencing, statistical association of individual TCRs with disease status, and machine learning were combined to predict cytomegalovirus infection status. To study patterns of TCR occurrence, a later analysis re-analyzed previously published TCR beta repertoires from more than 550 donors and added high-resolution HLA genotyping. Rather than drawing on any new phenotypic data, the later analysis identified candidate immune exposures from TCR beta sequences and the way those sequences occurred across donors. An earlier analysis of some 500 of the donors used high-throughput TCR beta sequencing to judge whether each TCR beta V gene segment behaved as functional or pseudogenic. Donor age, sex, ethnicity and CMV serostatus were compiled alongside the repertoire data. Genome-wide SNP genotypes for about 55% of the roughly 670 donors were used in a later genetic analysis, which treated that subset as a discovery cohort. All discovery cohort repertoires had been generated on a single sequencing platform. HLA typing covered class I and class II loci at four-digit resolution. The number of typed donors differed by locus: roughly 629-630 for A, B, C, DRB1 and DQB1; approximately 530 for DQA1; some 610 for DPA1; and 400 to 480 for DPB1. Because of strong linkage in the cohort, roughly five DR-DQ haplotypes were treated as single units for association and clustering. On average, around 200,000 unique TCR beta nucleotide sequences were sequenced per donor among 300 to 500 genotyped donors of the cohort, with about 19% of those sequences being non-productive. What the work shows at the level of the full study, not this receptor alone: Across donors, most TCR sequences were observed very rarely, whereas some public TCRs were present in many individuals. In a later analysis, some 18,000 TCR beta sequences were associated with specific HLA alleles at a false discovery rate of 0.05. Because counts were too low, some 17 rarely observed V segments, including chromosome 9 orphons, were left out of the earlier analysis of 500 to 650 of the donors. A few of the identified cytomegalovirus-associated TCR beta chains were confirmed in vitro to be specific for cytomegalovirus antigens. Some IMGT-functional V segments, including TRBV6-2 and TRBV6-3, could not be told apart with the 87-base-pair reads, so those segments were excluded. Because HLA typing was unavailable for some donors at each locus, only the typed subset was used in association tests. A further reported finding was that TCR beta sequences accurately predicted the HLA-A and HLA-B alleles for most subjects in the first cohort. For the cohort, immune exposure information was limited to CMV serostatus. When HLA alleles, especially DR and DQ, strongly co-occurred, attributing TCR associations to individual alleles was difficult. In an earlier analysis of around 600 of the donors, most TCR beta V segments were observed in productive rearrangements about 90% or about 30% of the time, broadly matching IMGT annotations. A later analysis found that HLA-associated TCR beta chains were more clonally expanded and had lower generation probabilities than equally common non-associated chains. Cytomegalovirus status was reported to be diagnosed by the classifier with high specificity and sensitivity in both the original and validation cohorts. Linkage disequilibrium might explain the correlated functional status among segregating V segments, but an unknown experimental factor could not be ruled out. Presence/absence analyses assumed roughly uniform sequencing depth across donors, an assumption that may not hold. According to the authors, the approach could potentially be generalized to other disease states and immunological phenotypes. In a later analysis, most CMV-associated TCR beta chains were found to appear HLA-restricted, with HLA associations seemingly driven largely by CMV exposure. In a later genetic analysis, a missense DCLRE1C variant was associated with V-gene and J-gene trimming of TCR beta chains, and the association was replicated in an independent cohort. The study listed 164 TCR beta chains as associated with cytomegalovirus. Compared with the roughly 700-donor mean, donors in an Asian-associated ancestry cluster had fewer N-insertions in productive TCRs, according to a later genetic analysis. A cluster of highly shared sequence variants was judged likely to be a technical artifact of the sequencing pipeline. A later analysis reported that several top co-occurrence clusters appeared linked to parvovirus B19, influenza, CMV and Epstein-Barr virus. In a later analysis, the rate of TCR association differed among HLA loci, with DRB1 alleles having the most associated TCRs and HLA-C alleles having the fewest. Only TCR beta chains were sequenced in this cohort, and the absence of alpha or paired-chain data limited detectable features.

With respect to this clone: Its target antigen remains unknown. Base qualities are not recorded, but no much larger clone differs from it by a single base.

According to the germline V gene, CDR1 reads MGHDK and CDR2 reads SYGVNS. Compared with germline, V lacks 5 bases and J lacks 12 bases; bases without a gene match: 15. Counted from cysteine to phenylalanine, this CDR3 has 14 amino acids. Only the CDR3 DNA stays, 42 bases, in frame from base 1. Library construction relied on the immunoSEQ multiplex PCR assay. The multiplex PCR relied on a mix of 60 forward primers for TCR Vbeta segments and 13 reverse primers for TCR Jbeta segments. Amplification of the CDR3 region of rearranged TCR beta genes was performed with a multiplex PCR assay on genomic DNA. The Illumina HiSeq System was used to sequence the amplified TCR beta libraries as 87-base-pair reads. The authors' analysis ran thus. In a later analysis, roughly 80 million unique TCR beta chains were counted across the roughly 610 repertoires, and approximately 11 million of these chains were shared by at least two donors. A nearest-neighbor algorithm error-corrected the raw reads and collapsed the reads into unique sequences, merging closely related sequences to remove PCR and sequencing errors. Alignment of CDR3 sequences to IMGT reference sequences was used to assign V, D and J gene segments. For a sequence to be retained, a match of at least six nucleotides was required to both a V gene segment and a J gene segment. Rearrangements were called productive when the CDR3 lacked stop codons and stayed in frame with V and J; all others were non-productive. CDR3 was defined according to IMGT convention as the region running from the second conserved V-encoded cysteine to the conserved J-encoded phenylalanine. In an earlier analysis of around 570 of the donors, sequences lacking an unambiguous match to a single V gene segment were excluded. In an earlier analysis of several hundred of the donors, V segments were called functional above 56.7% productive rearrangements and were called segregating when the between-donor standard deviation exceeded 5%. A statistical classification framework was developed to diagnose cytomegalovirus status using the catalog of TCR beta chain sequences. V and J gene assignment, in a later analysis, came from comparing TCR nucleotide sequences with IMGT/GENE-DB human TR gene sequences. Using the TCRdist pipeline, a later analysis assigned CDR3 sequences along with most-parsimonious VDJ recombination scenarios. In a later analysis, each TCR beta chain was defined by its CDR3 amino acid sequence together with its V-gene family, and reads lacking a unique V-gene family were excluded. A later analysis removed 500 to 600 highly shared, low-generation-probability nucleotide sequences to deal with suspected cross-contamination and a sequencing artifact. A later analysis calculated a clonal expansion index for each public chain from normalized within-repertoire ranks of inferred template counts. In a later analysis, generation probabilities were computed with a VDJ recombination model fitted to out-of-frame rearrangements, and the resulting probabilities were checked against IGoR. A later analysis scored TCR-TCR, TCR-HLA and TCR-CMV co-occurrence with hypergeometric tests, applying a repertoire-size bias correction to TCR pairs. A later analysis estimated false discovery rates by permuting HLA or CMV assignments 20 times. In a later analysis, co-occurring TCRs were grouped using DBSCAN, and TCRdist sequence similarity was added for clustering within HLA-allele-positive subsets. Repertoires with fewer than 30,000 or more than 120,000 public chains were left out of co-occurrence clustering, as were five repertoires with anomalous nucleotide sharing. In TCRdb, the immuneACCESS table is reduced to in-frame sequences with V and J assigned. These tables do not hold every clone; where another copy was compared, an unresolved V gene accounts for under half, and the others remain unexplained. V, J and clone size are those of that table, while D and trimming were read from the DNA. This sample is represented by 200,000 or so clones; approximately 84% of them were singletons. The ten top clones hold around 2.5% of the sample.

The cohort comprised 666 healthy bone marrow donors. Cohort members were all nominally healthy when sampled, although unrecorded immune exposures were likely present. The donor was CMV seropositive and was included in the group of 250 to 350 seropositive cohort members. Each donor provided a peripheral blood sample, and peripheral blood mononuclear cells were used for TCR beta sequencing. The Qiagen DNeasy Blood Extraction Kit was used to extract genomic DNA from the blood cell samples. Material for sequencing was PBMCs. The rearrangement combines TRBV25-1 with TRBJ2-7, and TRBD2 aligns with 8 junction nucleotides. The sequence was obtained from a woman aged 45-65 years in good health and CMV-seropositive. CDR3 protein: CASSIPSTSGFMYF. The nucleotide sequence is TGTGCCAGCAGTATCCCGTCTACTAGCGGTTTTATGTACTTC.